This T cell receptor (beta chain) was recorded in a study of blood T cell repertoires in COVID-19. Study summary: There were acute and convalescent COVID-19 samples, and they came from the United States, Italy and Spain. T cells, B-cell-depleted T cells, or PBMCs supplied cDNA or gDNA.

As handled by the study authors: Estimated nucleated cell counts came from reference gene primer amplification. Assay: immunoSEQ multiplex PCR; the TCRdb copy retains only in-frame clones and omits some. V and J calls and clone size are those listed in that table; D and trimming were worked out from the DNA. The table includes around 270,000 clones, approximately 90% detected once. V lost 4 bases and J 0 bases, leaving 10 bases between the germline ends. CDR3 length equals 14 residues. The germline V gene encodes CDR1 MNHEY and CDR2 SMNVEV (reference sequence). The receptor was derived from a man aged 40-55 years with acute or convalescent COVID-19. The chain links TRBV27 to TRBJ2-7; possible D gene TRBD2, 6 bases. The source material was peripheral blood. DNA for the CDR3: TGTGCCAGCAGTTATGGGACTGACTCCTACGAGCAGTACTTC. This encodes CASSYGTDSYEQYF.